The rows below give T cell receptor beta chains drawn from one sample of a study of patients and donors after allogeneic stem cell transplantation. MiXCR, applied by TCRdb to the RT-PCR reads, yields one record per CDR3 protein. Here the sample spans about a million distinct CDR3 sequences, 15% to 20% being singletons. Source material: blood, either unsorted or a sorted T cell fraction (not recorded which). The receptors were gathered from a human donor who was either an allogeneic HSCT recipient or a stem cell or donor lymphocyte infusion donor (not recorded which). It is not recorded whose cells these are; they may come from a transplant donor. Each CDR3 is given with its conserved first and last residue. The order of the fields is CDR3 protein, CDR3 DNA, V gene, D gene, clone size, J gene. A D gene is named only where the DNA matches it firmly. The size field is filled for only some rows; it gives once, few, many or a size class.

cdr3_aa: CASSPGSSAKNIQYF
cdr3_nt: TGTGCCAGCAGCCCGGGGTCGTCGGCCAAAAACATTCAGTACTTC
v_call: TRBV7-9
d_call: NA
clone_size: NA
j_call: TRBJ2-4

cdr3_aa: CASSLALTRLYNEQFF
cdr3_nt: TGTGCCAGCAGCTTAGCCTTGACTAGGCTCTACAATGAGCAGTTCTTC
v_call: TRBV7-9
d_call: NA
clone_size: NA
j_call: TRBJ2-1

cdr3_aa: CASRIDRTGDNIQYF
cdr3_nt: TGTGCCAGCAGAATTGACCGGACAGGGGATAACATTCAGTACTTC
v_call: TRBV2
d_call: TRBD1
clone_size: few
j_call: TRBJ2-4

cdr3_aa: CASRDRRANYGYTF
cdr3_nt: TGTGCCAGCAGGGACAGGCGAGCTAACTATGGCTACACCTTC
v_call: TRBV6-1
d_call: TRBD1
clone_size: NA
j_call: TRBJ1-2

cdr3_aa: CASSRGTTSTDTQYF
cdr3_nt: TGTGCCAGCAGCCGAGGGACAACTAGCACAGATACGCAGTATTTT
v_call: TRBV3-1
d_call: NA
clone_size: few
j_call: TRBJ2-3

cdr3_aa: CSSTAGRLNTEAFF
cdr3_nt: TGCAGCTCGACGGCAGGGCGGCTGAACACTGAAGCTTTCTTT
v_call: TRBV29-1
d_call: NA
clone_size: NA
j_call: TRBJ1-1

cdr3_aa: CASSLGRKGSYNEQFF
cdr3_nt: TGTGCTAGCAGCTTAGGCAGGAAGGGGTCCTACAATGAGCAGTTCTTC
v_call: TRBV7-7
d_call: NA
clone_size: NA
j_call: TRBJ2-1

cdr3_aa: CASNLRAEAFF
cdr3_nt: TGTGCCAGCAACTTGCGGGCCGAAGCTTTCTTT
v_call: TRBV12-3/TRBV12-4
d_call: NA
clone_size: NA
j_call: TRBJ1-1

cdr3_aa: CASSHGRNNQPQHF
cdr3_nt: TGTGCCAGCTCCCACGGACGTAACAATCAGCCCCAGCATTTT
v_call: TRBV18
d_call: NA
clone_size: NA
j_call: TRBJ1-5

cdr3_aa: CASRIEGPGELFF
cdr3_nt: TGTGCCAGCAGAATAGAAGGTCCCGGGGAGCTGTTTTTT
v_call: TRBV6-1
d_call: NA
clone_size: NA
j_call: TRBJ2-2

cdr3_aa: CASSFSGTGGSSGNTIYF
cdr3_nt: TGTGCCAGCAGTTTTTCCGGGACAGGAGGTTCGTCTGGAAACACCATATATTTT
v_call: TRBV12-3/TRBV12-4
d_call: TRBD1
clone_size: many
j_call: TRBJ1-3

cdr3_aa: CASSPGLSQETQYF
cdr3_nt: TGTGCCAGCAGCCCGGGCCTAAGCCAAGAGACCCAGTACTTC
v_call: TRBV7-2
d_call: NA
clone_size: NA
j_call: TRBJ2-5

cdr3_aa: CASSVAGGPPGELFF
cdr3_nt: TGTGCCAGCAGCGTAGCGGGGGGGCCCCCCGGGGAGCTGTTTTTT
v_call: TRBV9
d_call: TRBD2
clone_size: NA
j_call: TRBJ2-2

cdr3_aa: CASKVVVAASLNNEQFF
cdr3_nt: TGTGCCAGCAAGGTGGTAGTAGCGGCAAGTCTTAACAATGAGCAGTTCTTC
v_call: TRBV27
d_call: NA
clone_size: few
j_call: TRBJ2-1

cdr3_aa: CASSPGLAGALQFF
cdr3_nt: TGTGCCAGCAGCCCGGGACTAGCGGGGGCCCTCCAGTTCTTC
v_call: TRBV6-2/TRBV6-3
d_call: TRBD2
clone_size: few
j_call: TRBJ2-1

cdr3_aa: CATSDLRGTSGKVQQFF
cdr3_nt: TGTGCCACCAGTGATTTGCGGGGGACTAGCGGGAAGGTTCAGCAGTTCTTC
v_call: TRBV24-1
d_call: TRBD2
clone_size: few
j_call: TRBJ2-1

cdr3_aa: CASSLTGTSTYEQYF
cdr3_nt: TGCGCCAGCAGCTTAACCGGGACTAGCACCTACGAGCAGTACTTC
v_call: TRBV5-1
d_call: TRBD2
clone_size: few
j_call: TRBJ2-7

cdr3_aa: CASSRQGLSYTF
cdr3_nt: TGTGCCAGCAGTCGACAGGGTCTGAGCTACACCTTC
v_call: TRBV6-6
d_call: TRBD1
clone_size: NA
j_call: TRBJ1-2

cdr3_aa: CASSSIPGFNEKLFF
cdr3_nt: TGTGCCAGCAGTTCGATCCCGGGGTTTAATGAAAAACTGTTTTTT
v_call: TRBV6-5
d_call: NA
clone_size: NA
j_call: TRBJ1-4

cdr3_aa: CATSRELAGGGETQYF
cdr3_nt: TGTGCCACCAGCAGAGAACTAGCGGGAGGCGGGGAGACCCAGTACTTC
v_call: TRBV15
d_call: TRBD2
clone_size: few
j_call: TRBJ2-5

cdr3_aa: CSAPRVRASTDTQYF
cdr3_nt: TGCAGTGCCCCCCGTGTAAGGGCCAGCACAGATACGCAGTATTTT
v_call: TRBV20-1
d_call: NA
clone_size: many
j_call: TRBJ2-3

cdr3_aa: CASRPGLGSYNEQFF
cdr3_nt: TGTGCCAGCCGGCCGGGACTAGGGTCCTACAATGAGCAGTTCTTC
v_call: TRBV2
d_call: TRBD2
clone_size: few
j_call: TRBJ2-1

cdr3_aa: CASSHGTGTQYF
cdr3_nt: TGTGCCAGCAGCCATGGGACCGGTACGCAGTATTTT
v_call: TRBV7-8
d_call: NA
clone_size: many
j_call: TRBJ2-3

cdr3_aa: CSARGQGGSGANVLTF
cdr3_nt: TGCAGTGCTAGAGGTCAGGGAGGGTCTGGGGCCAACGTCCTGACTTTC
v_call: TRBV20-1
d_call: TRBD2
clone_size: NA
j_call: TRBJ2-6

cdr3_aa: CASSFPSGRADTQYF
cdr3_nt: TGTGCCAGCAGTTTTCCTAGCGGGAGGGCTGATACGCAGTATTTT
v_call: TRBV12-3/TRBV12-4
d_call: TRBD2
clone_size: many
j_call: TRBJ2-3

cdr3_aa: CASSLGPHGRGIYNEQFF
cdr3_nt: TGTGCCAGCAGCTTAGGGCCCCATGGGCGGGGGATCTACAATGAGCAGTTCTTC
v_call: TRBV11-1
d_call: TRBD2
clone_size: few
j_call: TRBJ2-1

cdr3_aa: CASSLGGLAGVTGELFF
cdr3_nt: TGTGCCAGCAGCTTAGGGGGACTAGCGGGAGTCACCGGGGAGCTGTTTTTT
v_call: TRBV7-9
d_call: TRBD2
clone_size: few
j_call: TRBJ2-2

cdr3_aa: CASSGAAGELFF
cdr3_nt: TGTGCCAGCAGTGGTGCAGCCGGGGAGCTGTTTTTT
v_call: TRBV2
d_call: NA
clone_size: NA
j_call: TRBJ2-2

cdr3_aa: CASSYDRNTEAFF
cdr3_nt: TGTGCCAGCAGCTACGACAGAAACACTGAAGCTTTCTTT
v_call: TRBV12-3/TRBV12-4
d_call: NA
clone_size: many
j_call: TRBJ1-1

cdr3_aa: CASSLRGSPSNQPQHF
cdr3_nt: TGTGCCAGCAGTTTAAGAGGGAGTCCCAGCAATCAGCCCCAGCATTTT
v_call: TRBV12-3/TRBV12-4
d_call: NA
clone_size: few
j_call: TRBJ1-5

cdr3_aa: CAWIWGPQEGYGYTF
cdr3_nt: TGTGCCTGGATTTGGGGACCACAAGAGGGTTATGGCTACACCTTC
v_call: TRBV30
d_call: NA
clone_size: NA
j_call: TRBJ1-2

cdr3_aa: CATSGGAGVPEAFF
cdr3_nt: TGTGCCACCAGCGGAGGGGCAGGGGTACCTGAAGCTTTCTTT
v_call: TRBV24-1
d_call: NA
clone_size: NA
j_call: TRBJ1-1

cdr3_aa: CASSRTQGASSYEQYF
cdr3_nt: TGTGCCAGCAGTAGGACACAGGGGGCAAGCTCCTACGAGCAGTACTTC
v_call: TRBV6-1
d_call: TRBD1
clone_size: NA
j_call: TRBJ2-7

cdr3_aa: CASSQESDRGGEQYF
cdr3_nt: TGCGCCAGCAGCCAAGAATCGGACAGGGGTGGCGAGCAGTACTTC
v_call: TRBV4-3
d_call: TRBD1
clone_size: few
j_call: TRBJ2-7

cdr3_aa: CASSQDGQGALSEQYF
cdr3_nt: TGCGCCAGCAGCCAAGACGGACAGGGGGCGTTGTCCGAGCAGTACTTC
v_call: TRBV4-3
d_call: TRBD1
clone_size: NA
j_call: TRBJ2-7

cdr3_aa: CASSLGRMGDEKLFF
cdr3_nt: TGTGCCAGCAGCTTAGGACGGATGGGGGACGAAAAACTGTTTTTT
v_call: TRBV7-9
d_call: NA
clone_size: many
j_call: TRBJ1-4

cdr3_aa: CASSFFGTGEQYF
cdr3_nt: TGTGCCAGCAGTTTCTTCGGGACCGGAGAGCAGTACTTC
v_call: TRBV12-3/TRBV12-4
d_call: NA
clone_size: NA
j_call: TRBJ2-7

cdr3_aa: CASRPTSASTDTQYF
cdr3_nt: TGTGCCAGCAGGCCTACTAGCGCAAGCACAGATACGCAGTATTTT
v_call: TRBV7-2
d_call: TRBD2
clone_size: few
j_call: TRBJ2-3

cdr3_aa: CASTDGDTQYF
cdr3_nt: TGTGCCTCGACGGACGGAGATACGCAGTATTTT
v_call: TRBV10-3
d_call: NA
clone_size: few
j_call: TRBJ2-3

cdr3_aa: CASSAGLAGLEQYF
cdr3_nt: TGCGCCAGCAGCGCGGGACTAGCGGGGCTCGAGCAGTACTTC
v_call: TRBV4-1
d_call: TRBD2
clone_size: few
j_call: TRBJ2-7

cdr3_aa: CASSLAWTGIGELFF
cdr3_nt: TGTGCCAGCAGCTTGGCGTGGACAGGGATAGGGGAGCTGTTTTTT
v_call: TRBV5-5
d_call: TRBD1
clone_size: few
j_call: TRBJ2-2

cdr3_aa: CASAKSGGAHGELFF
cdr3_nt: TGTGCCAGCGCCAAGAGCGGGGGGGCCCACGGGGAGCTGTTTTTT
v_call: TRBV27
d_call: TRBD2
clone_size: NA
j_call: TRBJ2-2

cdr3_aa: CASRPDRGTNEKLFF
cdr3_nt: TGTGCCAGCAGACCGGACAGGGGCACTAATGAAAAACTGTTTTTT
v_call: TRBV2
d_call: TRBD1
clone_size: NA
j_call: TRBJ1-4

cdr3_aa: CASRPPGGGNTEAFF
cdr3_nt: TGTGCCAGCAGACCCCCGGGGGGAGGAAACACTGAAGCTTTCTTT
v_call: TRBV12-3/TRBV12-4
d_call: NA
clone_size: NA
j_call: TRBJ1-1

cdr3_aa: CASSLEVAGRDTQYF
cdr3_nt: TGTGCCAGCAGCTTGGAGGTAGCGGGGCGGGATACGCAGTATTTT
v_call: TRBV7-2
d_call: TRBD2
clone_size: few
j_call: TRBJ2-3

cdr3_aa: CASKLWGNTGELFF
cdr3_nt: TGTGCCAGCAAACTTTGGGGGAACACCGGGGAGCTGTTTTTT
v_call: TRBV21-1
d_call: NA
clone_size: NA
j_call: TRBJ2-2

cdr3_aa: CASSVEVAVDNEQFF
cdr3_nt: TGTGCCAGCAGCGTAGAGGTAGCGGTGGATAATGAGCAGTTCTTC
v_call: TRBV9
d_call: NA
clone_size: few
j_call: TRBJ2-1

cdr3_aa: CASSPTGVVYGYTF
cdr3_nt: TGTGCCAGCAGCCCTACAGGGGTGGTCTATGGCTACACCTTC
v_call: TRBV27
d_call: TRBD1
clone_size: few
j_call: TRBJ1-2

cdr3_aa: CSARDFRSRHNEQFF
cdr3_nt: TGCAGTGCTAGAGATTTTCGCAGTAGGCACAATGAGCAGTTCTTC
v_call: TRBV20-1
d_call: NA
clone_size: few
j_call: TRBJ2-1

cdr3_aa: CSARDYGLTDTQYF
cdr3_nt: TGCAGTGCTAGAGATTACGGCCTCACAGATACGCAGTATTTT
v_call: TRBV20-1
d_call: NA
clone_size: NA
j_call: TRBJ2-3

cdr3_aa: CASTVTSISYNEQFF
cdr3_nt: TGTGCCAGCACCGTGACTAGCATATCCTACAATGAGCAGTTCTTC
v_call: TRBV12-3/TRBV12-4
d_call: TRBD2
clone_size: few
j_call: TRBJ2-1

cdr3_aa: CASSRRDRGREKLFF
cdr3_nt: TGTGCCAGCAGCCGCCGGGACAGGGGGAGAGAAAAACTGTTTTTT
v_call: TRBV11-1
d_call: TRBD1
clone_size: NA
j_call: TRBJ1-4

cdr3_aa: CASSFGHPQSANQPQHF
cdr3_nt: TGTGCCAGCAGCTTCGGACACCCGCAAAGTGCGAATCAGCCCCAGCATTTT
v_call: TRBV7-9
d_call: NA
clone_size: NA
j_call: TRBJ1-5

cdr3_aa: CASSQEGRDTLTDTQYF
cdr3_nt: TGTGCCAGCAGCCAAGAAGGTCGGGACACTCTAACAGATACGCAGTATTTT
v_call: TRBV14
d_call: NA
clone_size: few
j_call: TRBJ2-3

cdr3_aa: CASGDGEQFF
cdr3_nt: TGTGCCAGCGGCGATGGTGAGCAGTTCTTC
v_call: TRBV9
d_call: NA
clone_size: NA
j_call: TRBJ2-1